This entry lists 5 T cell receptor beta chains sequenced from one sample in a study of blood T cell repertoires in COVID-19 (dated by TCRdb to the early 2020s). Preparation of the library involved the immunoSEQ multiplex PCR assay. The table comes from immuneACCESS by way of TCRdb, which keeps in-frame sequences with V and J called. Part of the clones is missing from these tables; in studies checked, under half for an unresolved V gene and the rest for unknown reasons. This sample gives roughly 200,000 clones in total; 85% to 90% of them show up just once. Of the sample, approximately 3% is held by the ten largest clones. Sequencing used peripheral blood. The source of these receptors is a man aged 60-69 years with acute or convalescent COVID-19.

The chain carries TRBV11-2 and TRBJ2-1; TRBD2 is a possible D gene (5 bases). Germline-derived CDR1 and CDR2 are SGHAT and FQNNGV. The V gene lost 1 base and the J gene lost 10 bases, with 8 bases spanning the gap. This CDR3 is built from 12 residues. The CDR3 coding sequence is TGTGCCAGCAGCTTAGCCGGGGTAGAGCAGTTCTTC. It translates to CASSLAGVEQFF.

The rearrangement uses TRBV6-5 and TRBJ2-7; weak D call: TRBD1 (6 bases). Deletions cut 7 bases from V and 3 bases from J, with 13 bases between. This CDR3 spans 13 amino acids. Germline values: CDR1 MNHEY, CDR2 SVGAGI. CDR3 sequence: CASNIDRYYEQYF. The CDR3 nucleotides are TGTGCCAGCAATATAGACAGGTACTACGAGCAGTACTTC.

This sequence joins TRBV5-1 and TRBJ2-2, with D tentatively TRBD2 (6 bases). Germline V gene sequence: CDR1 SGHRS, CDR2 YFSETQ. The CDR3 has 16 residues. The V gene lost 0 bases and the J gene lost 6 bases, with 15 bases spanning the gap. CDR3 residues: CASSLVAGLRAGELFF. CDR3 nucleotides: TGCGCCAGCAGCTTGGTCGCGGGGCTTAGGGCCGGGGAGCTGTTTTTT.

V is TRBV10-3 and J is TRBJ2-3, with 7 bases identical to TRBD1. With 7 bases clipped from V and 0 bases from J, the junction kept 7 bases outside the gene matches. CDR1 and CDR2 from the germline V gene are ENHRY and SYGVKD. The CDR3 has 15 residues. CDR3 sequence reads: CAIKGTASSTDTQYF. CDR3 sequence (DNA): TGTGCCATCAAAGGGACAGCTAGTAGCACAGATACGCAGTATTTT.

The V call is TRBV4-2, the J call TRBJ2-1, with 7 bases identical to TRBD2. The CDR3 has 15 amino acids. Losses at the gene ends were 4 bases for V and 7 bases for J; bases not matched to a gene: 10. Germline V CDR1 and CDR2: LGHNA, YNFKEQ. The CDR3 is CASSLGTTDGNEQFF. The CDR3 DNA reads as TGTGCCAGCAGCCTCGGGACTACCGATGGGAATGAGCAGTTCTTC.